This T cell receptor beta chain was profiled in a study of blood T cell repertoires in COVID-19 (TCRdb year 2020). About the investigation overall: Samples covering the acute and convalescent phases of COVID-19 were provided by collaborators in the United States, Italy and Spain. The prospective study material was composed of cDNA or gDNA derived from T cells, B-cell-depleted T cells, or PBMCs. Subjects who had been exposed to COVID-19, were actively infected with it, or had recovered from it provided the deeply sampled blood TCRbeta repertoires that made up the dataset. The repertoires were released in a freely available public database meant as a resource for research on the immune response to SARS-CoV-2. The samples were drawn from the first 160 participants of the ongoing ImmuneRACE study and from 1,254 subjects provided by 6 global collaborators. Nearly every sample came with metadata listing a de-identified subject ID, COVID-19 status, age in years and sex. Where available, HLA class I and class II types were taken from metadata supplied by the sample provider and were not determined by assay-based typing. What the study reported, not specific to this receptor: How much clinical and demographic metadata was included differed by source and by participant, and the metadata was provided uncurated.

Points on this clone: It has no known antigen specificity. Base-call qualities are not available, and no considerably larger clone is one nucleotide away.

Participants in the prospective study were enrolled through a virtual design, were aged roughly 18 to 90 years, and lived in about 25 United States geographic areas. To assign participants to cohorts, the prospective study relied on clinical history that participants themselves reported in a screening survey and a study questionnaire. Exposed participants had been in contact with someone with a PCR-confirmed or clinician-diagnosed COVID-19 case within 2 weeks of study entry. In the prospective study, mobile phlebotomists collected whole blood, serum and a nasopharyngeal or oropharyngeal swab from each participant. Participants in the prospective study had the option to provide additional blood draws and questionnaires over a roughly two-month period. Before DNA extraction, prospective study blood samples were shipped either frozen or at room temperature. TCRbeta CDR3 regions were amplified from genomic DNA by means of the immunoSEQ Assay, a bias-controlled multiplex PCR. The authors processed their data as follows. The number of nucleated cells in each sample was estimated from the amplification of reference gene primers within the assay. To quantify the absolute abundance of each unique TCRbeta CDR3 rearrangement, sequence reads were collapsed and filtered. For each sample, productive Simpson clonality was calculated as the square root of Simpson's diversity index over productive rearrangements. TCRdb re-hosts the immuneACCESS table, in-frame sequences only. Its copies lack some clones; in the studies checked, an unresolved V gene accounts for under half of them, and the cause for the rest is not known. V and J calls and clone size are those listed in that table; D and trimming were worked out from the DNA. For this sample the table gives roughly 58,000 clones, of which approximately 70% were detected only once. The leading ten clones occupy about half of the sample.

Material: PBMCs or T cells enriched from blood (not recorded which). The sequence derives from a woman aged 55-75 years who had been exposed to COVID-19.

The encoded CDR3 is CASSFVDFDTGELFF. The nucleotide sequence reads TGTGCCAGCAGCTTTGTGGACTTCGACACCGGGGAGCTGTTTTTT. Recombination linked TRBV5-8 to TRBJ2-2; the D region possibly corresponds to TRBD2 (5 bases align). From its cysteine to its phenylalanine, the CDR3 spans 15 amino acids. The only DNA kept is the CDR3, 45 bases in frame from the first base. V loses 2 bases, J loses 3 bases, and the germline ends lie 11 bases apart. The germline V gene yields SGHTS for CDR1 and YDEGEE for CDR2. The reference TRBV5-8 and TRBJ2-2 proteins fill in what lies around the CDR3, so the full variable domain reads EAGVTQSPTHLIKTRGQQATLRCSPISGHTSVYWYQQALGLGLQFLLWYDEGEERNRGNFPPRFSGRQFPNYSSELNVNALELEDSALYLCASSFVDFDTGELFFGEGSRLTVL.